One and the same sample provided the 10 T cell receptor beta chains below, sequenced in a study of CD8+ T cells in alopecia areata. As to treatment: oral pan-JAK inhibitor, 5-10 mg twice daily. Reverse transcription of extracted RNA yielded cDNA, which provided the sequencing template. Profiling relied on immunoSEQ multiplex PCR, and the TCRdb table lists in-frame clones only, not all of them. The sample yields about 220,000 clones, 50% to 60% seen once. Source: CD4+ T cells sorted from blood, taken at week 4, from a patient treated with tofacitinib. The receptors were gathered from a human donor with alopecia areata.

The rearrangement joins TRBV30 to TRBJ2-7; TRBD1 aligns across 9 bases. CDR3 length: 13 amino acids. The V and J ends lost 3 bases and 6 bases, in that order; junction bases with no gene match: 6. Germline CDR1 reads GTSNPN; CDR2 reads SVGIG (reference sequence). Written as DNA, the CDR3 is TGTGCCTGGAGAGGACAGGGGACGAGCGAGCAGTACTTC. It translates to CAWRGQGTSEQYF.

This clone was picked up a small number of times. Other DNA sequences within the sample encode an identical CDR3. The V gene is TRBV30, the J gene TRBJ2-7, with D maybe TRBD2 (5 bases). Trimming pared 5 bases from V and 0 bases from J, leaving 8 bases between. The CDR3 contains 12 residues. Germline values: CDR1 GTSNPN, CDR2 SVGIG (reference sequence). CDR3 region: CAWRRDSYEQYF. CDR3 coding DNA: TGTGCCTGGCGACGGGACTCCTACGAGCAGTACTTC.

The chain combines TRBV29-1 with TRBJ2-7; tentative D call: TRBD1 (5 bases). V was trimmed by 1 base and J by 7 bases, leaving 14 bases between them. Germline V gene data show CDR1 as SQVTM and CDR2 as ANQGSEA. CDR3 length: 13 residues. This CDR3 is CSVEGQWSGEQYF. In DNA form, the CDR3 reads TGCAGCGTTGAAGGTCAATGGTCAGGGGAGCAGTACTTC.

The rearrangement links TRBV29-1 to TRBJ1-1; perhaps TRBD1 as D (5 bases). The ends were cut back, 4 bases at V and 4 bases at J, with 16 bases in the middle. CDR3 length: 14 residues. Germline V CDR1 and CDR2: SQVTM, ANQGSEA. The CDR3 loop reads CSVGRGFRGTEAFF. The CDR3 DNA sequence: TGCAGCGTTGGTCGGGGATTTAGGGGCACTGAAGCTTTCTTT.

This clone was detected a few times. The chain joins TRBV4-2 to TRBJ2-1; 11 nucleotides match TRBD2. V shed 3 bases and J 6 bases; nucleotides not matched to a gene: 4. Germline CDR1 and CDR2: LGHNA and YNFKEQ. The CDR3 totals 15 residues. CDR3 DNA: TGTGCCAGCAGCCAGGCTAGCGGGGGGACCAATGAGCAGTTCTTC. Its protein product is CASSQASGGTNEQFF.

The chain has TRBV5-1 and TRBJ2-7; D uncertain. Trimming took 4 bases from V and 5 from J, leaving 10 bases between them. From germline, CDR1 is SGHRS and CDR2 YFSETQ. This CDR3 comprises 12 residues. CDR3 sequence: CASSRDGNEQYF. Here the CDR3 DNA reads TGCGCCAGCAGCCGAGACGGAAACGAGCAGTACTTC.

This chain's CDR3 is CASSFGVTYEQYF. As DNA, the CDR3 is TGCGCCAGCAGCTTCGGTGTGACCTACGAGCAGTACTTC. V gene TRBV5-1 combines with J gene TRBJ2-7, with no clear D. In germline, CDR1 is SGHRS, CDR2 YFSETQ. V was cut by 2 bases and J by 2 bases, with 8 bases left in between. The CDR3 length is 13 residues. The variable domain in full, with the rest retrieved from reference TRBV5-1 and TRBJ2-7, is KAGVTQTPRYLIKTRGQQVTLSCSPISGHRSVSWYQQTPGQGLQFLFEYFSETQRNKGNFPGRFSGRQFSNSRSEMNVSTLELGDSALYLCASSFGVTYEQYFGPGTRLTVT.

V gene TRBV7-2 combines with J gene TRBJ2-1; 10 bases are a match to TRBD1. This CDR3 has 16 residues. J gave up 6 bases and V 5 bases, and 10 bases lay outside the gene matches. Germline V gene data show CDR1 as SGHTA and CDR2 as FQGNSA. This chain's CDR3 is CASSHSGQGVLNEQFF. The CDR3, as DNA: TGTGCCAGCAGCCATTCAGGACAGGGGGTTCTCAATGAGCAGTTCTTC.

The gene calls are TRBV9 and TRBJ1-6, with D uncertain. Trimming took 0 bases from V and 9 from J, leaving 7 bases between them. This CDR3 is 13 amino acids long. Germline V gene data show CDR1 as SGDLS and CDR2 as YYNGEE. The CDR3 spells CASSVAVVSPLHF. The CDR3 DNA is TGTGCCAGCAGCGTAGCGGTGGTTTCACCCCTCCACTTT.

This clone was observed a few times. The J gene is TRBJ2-2, the V gene TRBV29-1; D possibly corresponds to TRBD2 (5 bases). The CDR3 runs to 13 residues. Germline V lookup: CDR1 SQVTM, CDR2 ANQGSEA. V gave up 2 bases and J gave up 7 bases, with 11 bases separating them. The CDR3 spells CSVERSRGGELFF. The CDR3 coding sequence is TGCAGCGTTGAAAGGTCCCGGGGCGGGGAGCTGTTTTTT.